This T cell receptor beta chain stems from a study of T cell changes during pregnancy in multiple sclerosis. The germline CDR1 and CDR2 sequences are MNHEY and SMNVEV (reference sequence). V shed 2 bases and J 6 bases; nucleotides not matched to a gene: 3. The CDR3 is 14 residues long. Produced via immunoSEQ multiplex PCR; TCRdb's table is partial and in-frame only. The sample includes fewer than 20,000 clones, roughly 96% of them seen just once. The chain is built from TRBV27 and TRBJ2-1; 8 bases are shared with TRBD2. The source was peripheral blood, collected in the third trimester of pregnancy. The clonotype comes from a female donor with multiple sclerosis, enrolled in a pregnancy study. In nucleotides, the CDR3 is TGTGCCAGCAGTTTACGACGGGGGGGCAATGAGCAGTTCTTC. Amino acids: CASSLRRGGNEQFF.